The 20 T cell receptor beta chains presented below share a single source sample, sequenced in a study of beta chain features in type 1 diabetes. Expressed TCRB transcripts got sequenced, as all isolated RNA was reverse transcribed. Clones were read by immunoSEQ multiplex PCR, and TCRdb kept only the in-frame ones, dropping some. The table lists 41,000 or so clones, around 63% of them singletons. Their antigens remain unidentified. Regarding the study as a whole: All four CD4+ subsets from Type 1 diabetes patients carried moderately but significantly shorter TCRB CDR3s.

Sequenced input: Tregs from blood. The receptors derive from a young man with type 1 diabetes. Some clones in this sample may be carry-over from other donors' samples.

This clone was observed a handful of times. The J gene is TRBJ2-7, the V gene TRBV5-4; 8 bases line up with TRBD1. Germline V CDR1 and CDR2: SGHNT, YYREEE (reference sequence). After removal of 4 bases from V and 1 base from J, the junction contained 4 bases not matched to a gene. The CDR3 is 14 residues long. CDR3 coding DNA: TGTGCCAGCAGCCGATGGGACAGGTCCTACGAGCAGTACTTC. Amino acids: CASSRWDRSYEQYF. The variable domain in full, with the rest retrieved from reference TRBV5-4 and TRBJ2-7, is ETGVTQSPTHLIKTRGQQVTLRCSSQSGHNTVSWYQQALGQGPQFIFQYYREEENGRGNFPPRFSGLQFPNYSSELNVNALELDDSALYLCASSRWDRSYEQYFGPGTRLTVT.

The rearrangement links TRBV6-6 to TRBJ1-6; D unresolved. Trimming took 6 bases from V and 4 from J, leaving 7 bases between them. The CDR3 is 13 amino acids. Germline V gene sequence: CDR1 MNHNY, CDR2 SVGAGI (reference sequence). The CDR3 DNA is TGTGCCAGCAGCGTGACTTATAATTCACCCCTCCACTTT. Its protein product is CASSVTYNSPLHF.

For this clone: The sample carries other DNA sequences with the same CDR3. The chain couples TRBV13 to TRBJ1-4; D might be TRBD1 (6 bases). Germline CDR1 PRHDT, CDR2 FYEKMQ (reference sequence). V gave up 3 bases and J gave up 0 bases, with 14 bases separating them. The CDR3 runs 17 residues. The CDR3 coding sequence is TGTGCCAGCAGCTTGACAGGTGGCGTCGCAACTAATGAAAAACTGTTTTTT. It is translated as CASSLTGGVATNEKLFF.

This chain uses TRBV7-3 with TRBJ2-2; D is possibly TRBD2 (7 bases). V was trimmed by 5 bases and J by 7 bases, leaving 14 bases between them. Germline loops: CDR1 SGHTA, CDR2 FQGTGA. This CDR3 has 14 amino acids. The CDR3 DNA is TGTGCCAGCAGCCGGGGGGCCGGGGTCGGGGAGCTGTTTTTT. Its translation: CASSRGAGVGELFF.

The V gene is TRBV6-5, the J gene TRBJ1-2; D may be TRBD1 (5 bases). The CDR3 has 13 amino acids. The V gene's germline CDR1 is MNHEY and CDR2 SVGAGI. V lost 8 bases and J 4 bases, leaving 14 bases between the germline ends. Written as DNA, the CDR3 is TGTGCCAGCGCCCCCCGGGGGGGCTATGGCTACACCTTC. Its translation: CASAPRGGYGYTF.

J is TRBJ2-6 and V is TRBV10-3; no definite D call. The CDR3 runs to 13 residues. Trimming shortened V by 7 bases and J by 0 bases, and 4 bases separated the two germline ends. Germline assignment: CDR1 ENHRY and CDR2 SYGVKD. The CDR3 loop reads CAITNSGANVLTF. The CDR3 DNA reads as TGTGCCATCACAAACTCTGGGGCCAACGTCCTGACTTTC.

The genes are TRBV11-2 and TRBJ2-7, with TRBD1 matching 9 bases. Germline assignment: CDR1 SGHAT and CDR2 FQNNGV. Losses at the gene ends were 6 bases for V and 2 bases for J; bases not matched to a gene: 8. The CDR3 covers 15 residues. CDR3 coding DNA: TGTGCCAGCAGGTTCCGGGACAGGGTCCCCTACGAGCAGTACTTC. Translation: CASRFRDRVPYEQYF. Supplemented by reference TRBV11-2 and TRBJ2-7, the full variable domain reads EAGVAQSPRYKIIEKRQSVAFWCNPISGHATLYWYQQILGQGPKLLIQFQNNGVVDDSQLPKDRFSAERLKGVDSTLKIQPAKLEDSAVYLCASRFRDRVPYEQYFGPGTRLTVT.

The chain recombines TRBV11-2 with TRBJ2-5; D is ambiguous. This CDR3 comprises 14 residues. The V end was cut by 5 bases, the J end by 5 bases, with 15 bases between. Germline CDR1 SGHAT, CDR2 FQNNGV. The CDR3 region is CASSPGEFGETQYF. As DNA, the CDR3 is TGTGCCAGCAGCCCCGGTGAATTCGGGGAGACCCAGTACTTC.

The J gene is TRBJ2-7, the V gene TRBV5-4; the match to TRBD2 covers 14 bases. The CDR3 runs 15 residues. The germline gives CDR1 SGHNT, CDR2 YYREEE (reference sequence). Trimming took 4 bases from V and 4 from J; bases not matched to a gene: 4. This chain's CDR3 is CASSPGLAGGYEQYF. CDR3 nucleotides: TGTGCCAGCAGCCCCGGACTAGCGGGGGGTTACGAGCAGTACTTC.

The rearrangement uses TRBV4-1 and TRBJ2-2; 8 bases are a match to TRBD2. CDR3 length: 16 amino acids. V trimming: 1 base; J trimming: 2 bases; junction bases outside the gene matches: 3. The V gene's germline CDR1 is MGHRA and CDR2 YSYEKL. The CDR3: CASSQVSGGNTGELFF. Written as DNA, the CDR3 is TGCGCCAGCAGCCAAGTAAGCGGGGGCAACACCGGGGAGCTGTTTTTT.

This clone was recorded once. This rearrangement joins TRBV28 to TRBJ2-1, with TRBD1 as a possible D gene (5 bases). From germline, CDR1 is MDHEN and CDR2 SYDVKM. V lost 5 bases, J lost 11 bases, and 13 bases lay in between. CDR3 length: 12 residues. The CDR3 reads CASSRVGAKQFF. The CDR3 nucleotides read TGTGCCAGCAGTAGGGTAGGGGCGAAGCAGTTCTTC.

V usage is TRBV7-6 and J usage is TRBJ2-5, with D unresolved. Germline CDR1 and CDR2: SGHVS and FNYEAQ. The CDR3 is 14 residues long. The ends were cut back, 7 bases at V and 5 bases at J, with 17 bases in the middle. The CDR3 DNA reads as TGTGCCAGCACCCCGGCAGGTCCCGGCGAGACCCAGTACTTC. Translated: CASTPAGPGETQYF.

V usage is TRBV29-1 and J usage is TRBJ2-5; 9 nucleotides line up with TRBD2. The better agreement between TRBJ2-7 and the DNA end casts doubt on the J call. This CDR3 has 14 amino acids. In germline, CDR1 is SQVTM, CDR2 ANQGSEA. The CDR3 reads CSAGLAGAPVEQYF. As DNA, the CDR3 is TGCAGCGCCGGATTAGCGGGGGCCCCCGTCGAGCAGTACTTC.

In this sample, this clone turned up a few times. The J gene is TRBJ2-5, the V gene TRBV2; the D gene is possibly TRBD1 (6 bases). Germline CDR1 SNHLY, CDR2 FYNNEI. Trimming left V 2 bases short and J 5 bases short, with 9 bases between. CDR3 size: 13 residues. The DNA of the CDR3 is TGTGCCAGCAGTGAAAGGGGGTCCGAGACCCAGTACTTC. The encoded protein is CASSERGSETQYF.

The genes are TRBV29-1 and TRBJ1-4; the D gene is possibly TRBD1 (5 bases). This CDR3 is 14 amino acids long. The V end lost 5 bases, the J end lost 4 bases, and 14 bases lay between the germline ends. CDR1 and CDR2 (germline): SQVTM, ANQGSEA. As DNA, the CDR3 is TGCAGCGTTAAAGGGGCTTCGAGTAATGAAAAACTGTTTTTT. Translating gives CSVKGASSNEKLFF. The full variable domain, with the rest looked up from reference TRBV29-1 and TRBJ1-4, is SAVISQKPSRDICQRGTSLTIQCQVDSQVTMMFWYRQQPGQSLTLIATANQGSEATYESGFVIDKFPISRPNLTFSTLTVSNMSPEDSSIYLCSVKGASSNEKLFFGSGTQLSVL.

The rearrangement links TRBV5-6 to TRBJ1-2; a possible D gene is TRBD1 (6 bases). This CDR3 is built from 13 residues. Trimming removed 4 bases from V and 7 bases from J, with 14 bases in between. From germline, CDR1 is SGHDT and CDR2 YYEEEE. The CDR3 sequence is CASSPPGAGGYTF. The CDR3 region has the DNA TGTGCCAGCAGCCCTCCAGGGGCGGGTGGCTACACCTTC. The full variable domain, with the rest looked up from reference TRBV5-6 and TRBJ1-2, is DAGVTQSPTHLIKTRGQQVTLRCSPKSGHDTVSWYQQALGQGPQFIFQYYEEEERQRGNFPDRFSGHQFPNYSSELNVNALLLGDSALYLCASSPPGAGGYTFGSGTRLTVV.

The chain has TRBV18 and TRBJ1-3, with 9 bases lining up with TRBD1. The CDR3 is 17 residues long. Trimming removed 3 bases from V and 1 base from J; junction bases left unmatched: 7. Germline V gene sequence: CDR1 KGHSH, CDR2 LQKENI. The CDR3 reads CASSPRTGAGSGNTIYF. For the CDR3, the DNA is TGTGCCAGCTCACCCCGGACAGGGGCAGGGTCTGGAAACACCATATATTTT.

CDR3 amino acids: CASASGDEQYF. CDR3 DNA: TGTGCCAGCGCTTCGGGAGACGAGCAGTACTTC. The chain recombines TRBV7-9 with TRBJ2-7; D perhaps matches TRBD2 (6 bases). Germline V lookup: CDR1 SEHNR, CDR2 FQNEAQ (reference sequence). Trimming took off 8 bases at V and 5 bases at J, with 10 bases between the two ends. The CDR3 runs 11 residues.

The CDR3 is CATSRDTLPLHF. As DNA, the CDR3 is TGTGCCACCAGCAGGGACACCTTACCCCTCCACTTT. V and J are TRBV15 and TRBJ1-6; possibly TRBD1 for D (5 bases). Trimming took 3 bases from V and 12 from J, leaving 9 bases between them. Germline CDR1 and CDR2: LNHNV and YYDKDF (reference sequence). The CDR3 contains 12 residues.

This chain uses TRBV7-9 with TRBJ2-5; 8 positions agree with TRBD1. The DNA end favors TRBJ2-7, so the J call may be wrong. The CDR3 extends over 15 amino acids. The germline gives CDR1 SEHNR, CDR2 FQNEAQ (reference sequence). The CDR3: CASSSEQGVGGEQYF. CDR3 nucleotide sequence: TGTGCCAGCAGCTCCGAACAGGGGGTCGGGGGCGAGCAGTACTTC.